This is a list of T cell receptor beta chains from one sample in a study of blood T cell repertoires in COVID-19. Sequencing used immunoSEQ multiplex PCR; TCRdb keeps in-frame clones, though not all of them. The sample records 200,000 to 250,000 clones, more than 65% being singletons. Specimen: peripheral blood. These receptors originate from a woman aged 30 to 39 who had recovered from COVID-19. CDR3s include the opening cysteine and the closing phenylalanine or tryptophan. The D gene is left open where the match is weak. Clone size is not always given. Where it is, it says once, few, many or a class for expanded clones.

CDR3 length,J gene,clone size,D gene,V gene,CDR3 DNA,CDR3 protein
14,TRBJ1-4,NA,TRBD1,TRBV27,TGTGCCAGCAGTTTAGGGGACAGGGGTACAAAACTGTTTTTT,CASSLGDRGTKLFF
16,TRBJ1-4,NA,NA,TRBV28,TGTGCCAGCAGTCCACAACAGGGCCTTCGGAAAGAAAAACTGTTTTTT,CASSPQQGLRKEKLFF
16,TRBJ2-5,NA,NA,TRBV5-4,TGTGCCAGCAGTTACCAGGGGATCCCGGTCGGGGAGACCCAGTACTTC,CASSYQGIPVGETQYF
17,TRBJ1-1,NA,TRBD1,TRBV19,TGTGCCAGTATTAACATACCGGACAGGGGGGAGGACACTGAAGCTTTCTTT,CASINIPDRGEDTEAFF
18,TRBJ2-2,NA,NA,TRBV28,TGTGCCAGCACCTGGGAATCAGGGGTCCCCCTGAACACCGGGGAGCTGTTTTTT,CASTWESGVPLNTGELFF
16,TRBJ2-1,NA,NA,TRBV6-5,TGTGCCAGCAGTTACTCGGTGGGGGGTTCCTACAATGAGCAGTTCTTC,CASSYSVGGSYNEQFF
11,TRBJ2-3,once,NA,TRBV6-5,TGTGCCAGTACCCAGACAGATACGCAGTATTTT,CASTQTDTQYF
13,TRBJ2-3,NA,NA,TRBV27,TGTGCCAGCAGTCTCCAGGGGTATGATACGCAGTATTTT,CASSLQGYDTQYF
18,TRBJ2-7,few,TRBD2,TRBV19,TGTGCCAGTAGTATAAGAGGACTAGCGGGAGGGCCCTCCTACGAGCAGTACTTC,CASSIRGLAGGPSYEQYF
16,TRBJ2-2,NA,NA,TRBV5-1,TGCGCCAGCAGCCCTGCCTGGGGCGGCGGCACCGGGGAGCTGTTTTTT,CASSPAWGGGTGELFF
20,TRBJ2-5,NA,TRBD2,TRBV4-1,TGCGCCAGCAGCCAAGGATACGGGGGGACTAGCGGGAGGGCCCGGGAGACCCAGTACTTC,CASSQGYGGTSGRARETQYF